These 10 T cell receptor beta chains were all obtained from the same sample, sequenced in a study of early T cells in non-severe SARS-CoV-2 infection. TCRdb used MiXCR to reprocess the 5' RACE reads, holding one entry per CDR3 protein. The sample lists tens of thousands of distinct CDR3 sequences; 7.1% were seen once. The sequenced sample consisted of whole blood. The source of these receptors is an adult who was a healthcare worker with PCR-confirmed SARS-CoV-2 infection or an uninfected control (not recorded which).

This clonotype was recorded many times. The gene calls are TRBV20-1 and TRBJ2-7, with D perhaps matching TRBD2 (5 bases). Looked up from germline, CDR1 is DFQATT and CDR2 is SNEGSKA (reference sequence). This CDR3 contains 19 residues. V was shortened by 2 bases and J by 0 bases, with 26 bases between the two germline ends. CDR3 sequence reads: CSARRPPNVRTAYSYEQYF. The DNA for the CDR3 is TGCAGTGCTAGACGCCCCCCCAATGTTCGGACTGCTTACTCCTACGAGCAGTACTTC.

In this sample, this clonotype turned up many times. V gene TRBV6-5 combines with J gene TRBJ2-1; the match to TRBD2 covers 12 bases. Germline CDR1 reads MNHEY; CDR2 reads SVGAGI. Trimming removed 6 bases from V and 4 bases from J; junction bases left unmatched: 4. This CDR3 comprises 15 residues. The CDR3 DNA is TGTGCCAGCAGCGAGACTAGCGGGGGATACAATGAGCAGTTCTTC. The encoded protein is CASSETSGGYNEQFF.

This clonotype appeared many times. V usage is TRBV7-9 and J usage is TRBJ2-7; possibly TRBD1 for D (5 bases). The CDR3 runs to 12 residues. The V end was cut by 1 base, the J end by 6 bases, with 7 bases between. Germline CDR1 SEHNR, CDR2 FQNEAQ (reference sequence). The CDR3 DNA sequence: TGTGCCAGCAGCTTAGGGGGCGGCGAGCAGTACTTC. The encoded protein is CASSLGGGEQYF.

The sample holds a few counts of this clonotype. V usage is TRBV6-2 or TRBV6-3 and J usage is TRBJ1-2; 8 nucleotides match TRBD1. Germline lookup yields CDR1 MNHEY and CDR2 SVGEGT. This CDR3 has 13 residues. The ends lost 2 bases at V and 7 bases at J; junction bases unmatched: 3. CDR3 DNA: TGTGCCAGCAGTTACGCGGACAGGGCTGGCTACACCTTC. Its protein product is CASSYADRAGYTF.

This sequence joins TRBV7-2 and TRBJ2-1; D is ambiguous. The CDR3 covers 11 residues. Per the germline V gene, CDR1 is SGHTA and CDR2 is FQGNSA. V was cut by 3 bases and J by 5 bases, with 2 bases left in between. The CDR3: CASSFNNEQFF. The CDR3 region has the DNA TGTGCCAGCAGCTTTAACAATGAGCAGTTCTTC.

This clonotype was observed a few times. The chain couples TRBV5-6 to TRBJ1-4, with TRBD1 as a possible D gene (5 bases). The CDR3 sequence is 15 residues long. V was trimmed by 1 base and J by 8 bases, leaving 15 bases between them. The germline CDR1 and CDR2 sequences are SGHDT and YYEEEE. This CDR3 is CASSLWEGGEEKLFF. The CDR3 nucleotides read TGTGCCAGCAGCTTGTGGGAAGGAGGGGAGGAAAAACTGTTTTTT.

This clonotype was counted many times. The gene calls are TRBV5-4 and TRBJ1-1; TRBD1 matches 7 bases. CDR3 length: 15 amino acids. CDR1 and CDR2 from the germline V gene are SGHNT and YYREEE (reference sequence). The J segment lost 5 bases and the V segment lost 1 base, leaving 8 bases of the junction unmatched. CDR3 residues: CASSLNTGARTEAFF. CDR3 coding DNA: TGTGCCAGCAGCTTGAATACAGGGGCTAGGACTGAAGCTTTCTTT.

This clonotype was detected ten times or more. The chain is built from TRBV7-9 and TRBJ2-1; D could derive from TRBD1 or TRBD2 (6 bases each). CDR1 and CDR2 from the germline V gene are SEHNR and FQNEAQ (reference sequence). The CDR3 is made up of 15 amino acids. Trimming took 3 bases from V and 4 from J, leaving 13 bases between them. Here the CDR3 reads CASSLVRGTYNEQFF. CDR3 bases: TGTGCCAGCAGCTTGGTGAGGGGGACTTACAATGAGCAGTTCTTC. Using reference TRBV7-9 and TRBJ2-1 for the parts outside the CDR3, the full variable domain is DTGVSQNPRHKITKRGQNVTFRCDPISEHNRLYWYRQTLGQGPEFLTYFQNEAQLEKSRLLSDRFSAERPKGSFSTLEIQRTEQGDSAMYLCASSLVRGTYNEQFFGPGTRLTVL.

The J gene is TRBJ1-2, the V gene TRBV20-1; D is uncertain. This CDR3 is built from 13 residues. Trimming left V 3 bases short and J 2 bases short, with 10 bases between. From germline, CDR1 is DFQATT and CDR2 SNEGSKA (reference sequence). The CDR3 sequence: CSASIPANYGYTF. Here the CDR3 DNA reads TGCAGTGCTAGTATCCCAGCGAACTATGGCTACACCTTC.

This clonotype occurred many times. The chain combines TRBV5-1 with TRBJ2-7; 15 nucleotides match TRBD2. Germline loops: CDR1 SGHRS, CDR2 YFSETQ. The CDR3 length is 19 residues. With 2 bases clipped from V and 2 bases from J, the junction kept 11 bases outside the gene matches. CDR3 bases: TGCGCCAGCAGCTTTCCAACGGGACTAGCGGGGGGAGCCCCCTACGAGCAGTACTTC. Its protein product is CASSFPTGLAGGAPYEQYF.